This TCR beta chain stems from a study of T cells in Graves' hyperthyroidism and ophthalmopathy (dated by TCRdb to between 2019 and 2020). For context, the study as a whole: Peripheral blood was collected at initial diagnosis, before any treatment. To identify TCR V-J signatures that set the groups apart, the researchers used a discovery cohort of approximately 98 patients, made up of 43 with Graves' ophthalmopathy and about 59 with stable Graves' hyperthyroidism. Prospective prediction of ophthalmopathy was tested in an independent validation cohort of 18 to 20 hyperthyroidism patients and 15 to 17 patients who later progressed to ophthalmopathy. The study also compared thyroid tissue and blood T-cell repertoires from about six Graves' hyperthyroidism patients. For training and testing, the 100 patients in the discovery cohort were randomly divided in a 7:3 ratio. The paper describes TCR Vbeta CDR3 sequencing of some 130 peripheral blood samples, made up of 43 ophthalmopathy patients, 70 to 75 hyperthyroidism patients and roughly 17 progressor patients. After sampling, hyperthyroidism patients received methimazole starting at 30 mg daily, and ophthalmopathy patients received high-dose intravenous methylprednisolone.

What the research found in general, with its limitations: In cross-validation, a model built on a 13 V-J signature told ophthalmopathy apart from stable hyperthyroidism with 85% to 90% sensitivity and around 81% specificity, and in testing the same model reached 80%/75%. Sample size was not statistically predetermined, and blinding of investigators to group allocation was not performed. Most expanded thyroid clonotypes (frequency above 0.001) were also detected in blood, suggesting blood repertoires may reflect thyroid immune responses. In validation, progression to ophthalmopathy was predicted by the model with 70.59% sensitivity and about 72% specificity, a median of approximately 6.5 months before onset.

The TCR beta CDR3 regions were amplified from RNA transcripts. The TCR CDR3 was subjected to a first round of RT-PCR using the HTBI primer set and the Qiagen OneStep RT-PCR kit. Libraries were constructed in a second round of multiplex PCR, after which size selection and purification were carried out. Paired-end sequencing of the libraries was performed with 100 bp reads on an Illumina HiSeq2000. The original methods were these. SOAPnuke was used to process the raw data, with reads discarded if the reads contained adapters or uncalled bases, had a mean Phred below 15, or lacked an exact constant-primer or identifier match. High-quality paired reads were merged using COPE v1.2.5, and each unique nucleotide sequence was defined as a clonotype. MiTCR v1.1 was used to align the clonotypes against IMGT TRBV, TRBD and TRBJ reference segments. The analysis included only V-J combinations with a frequency above 0.0001, which together covered 98% to 99.2% of the repertoires. The TCS score was defined as the ratio of F50 (clonal expansion) to E x V (chaos), calculated using BLOSUM62-based TCRdist between CDR3 peptides within each V-J. Welch's t-statistics and random forest reduced around 510 V-J features to 13, which were used in a naive Bayes classifier (R e1071). TCRdb redid the processing of the public reads, applying fastp at Q25 and MiXCR, and retained in-frame beta chains. Each entry merges the rows of one CDR3 protein and shows their most common DNA and genes. The V and J calls and clone size come from TCRdb's table, not from the authors' own analysis. Here the sample has about 770,000 distinct CDR3 sequences; under 20% occur a single time. Together, the top ten hold approximately 15% of the sample.

Note on this clonotype: Its antigen specificity is not known. No quality values exist for individual bases; no much larger clone is one base distant.

Hyperthyroidism patients were aged 18 to 65 years and newly diagnosed, with disease duration of less than 2 months. Any patient with an uncontrolled infection, another autoimmune disease, pregnancy or lactation was excluded. Diagnoses were established on the basis of clinical symptoms, serum thyroxine and TRAb, thyroid ultrasound, and orbital computed tomography. For progressor patients, blood was drawn at the first diagnosis of hyperthyroidism, before any ophthalmopathy symptoms had appeared. PBMCs were isolated from more than 8 ml of fresh peripheral blood by Ficoll-Paque density gradient centrifugation. Progressor patients were initially diagnosed with Graves' hyperthyroidism and developed ophthalmopathy during follow-up. Total RNA was extracted using Trizol reagent, and RNA quality was assessed on an Agilent 2100 Bioanalyzer. Input material: blood. This sequence originates from a woman in her fifties or sixties with Graves' hyperthyroidism that later progressed to Graves' ophthalmopathy.

The CDR3 region: CASSPLSGTEAFF. The DNA reads TGCGCCAGCAGCCCTTTAAGTGGGACTGAAGCTTTCTTT. The rearrangement combines TRBV4-1 with TRBJ1-1, with the D segment identity uncertain. CDR1 and CDR2, per the germline V gene, are MGHRA and YSYEKL. The CDR3 spans 13 residues, from the cysteine through the phenylalanine. CDR3 DNA only is kept here, 39 bases in frame from base 1. V is clipped by 4 bases and J by 5 bases, and the sequence between their germline boundaries is 11 bases long.